A selection of T cell receptor beta chains follows, all from one sample in a study of blood T cell repertoires in COVID-19. Libraries were prepared by immunoSEQ multiplex PCR; TCRdb keeps only in-frame clonotypes and omits some of them. The table includes about 330,000 clones, more than 85% detected once. Sequencing was done on a sample of PBMCs or T cells enriched from blood (not recorded which). These receptors were obtained from a woman aged 25-40 years who had recovered from COVID-19. The CDR3 runs from the conserved cysteine through the conserved F or W. A D gene is named only where the DNA matches it firmly. A row's size may be missing; if present it is once, few, many or a size class.

V gene	D gene	J gene	clone size	CDR3 protein	CDR3 DNA
TRBV28	TRBD1	TRBJ2-5	-	CASSGTGTAEETQYF	TGTGCCAGCAGTGGTACCGGGACAGCTGAAGAGACCCAGTACTTC
TRBV7-9	-	TRBJ2-7	-	CASSQRGSYEQYF	TGTGCCAGCAGCCAGAGGGGGTCGTACGAGCAGTACTTC
TRBV5-6	TRBD2	TRBJ2-3	-	CASSSSGGTDTQYF	TGTGCCAGCAGCTCTAGCGGGGGTACAGATACGCAGTATTTT
TRBV7-3	TRBD2	TRBJ2-1	-	CASSPPGGNNEQFF	TGTGCCAGCAGCCCCCCCGGGGGGAACAATGAGCAGTTCTTC
TRBV5-4	-	TRBJ2-7	-	CASSFRGAYEQYF	TGTGCCAGCAGCTTCAGGGGGGCCTACGAGCAGTACTTC
TRBV30	-	TRBJ1-5	-	CAWSPGHDQPQHF	TGTGCCTGGAGCCCTGGGCACGATCAGCCCCAGCATTTT
TRBV28	-	TRBJ1-2	-	CASTSGGSNYGYTF	TGTGCCAGCACTTCGGGAGGATCTAACTATGGCTACACCTTC
TRBV12-3/TRBV12-4	-	TRBJ1-2	-	CASSLGRVGYTF	TGTGCCAGCAGTTTGGGCAGGGTCGGCTACACCTTC
TRBV19	-	TRBJ2-3	-	CASSWTITDTQYF	TGTGCCAGTAGTTGGACTATCACAGATACGCAGTATTTT
TRBV7-9	-	TRBJ2-2	-	CAPGPLRGSENTGELFF	TGTGCCCCCGGCCCCCTACGGGGGAGCGAAAACACCGGGGAGCTGTTTTTT
TRBV6-5	TRBD1	TRBJ2-2	-	CASNQDRATGELFF	TGTGCCAGCAACCAGGACAGGGCCACCGGGGAGCTGTTTTTT
TRBV28	TRBD1	TRBJ1-5	-	CASSVSGGHQPQHF	TGTGCCAGCAGTGTCTCAGGGGGTCATCAGCCCCAGCATTTT
TRBV29-1	-	TRBJ1-2	once	CSVDQIDRNYGYTF	TGCAGCGTTGACCAGATCGACAGAAACTATGGCTACACCTTC
TRBV2	TRBD1	TRBJ2-5	-	CASSALPGQGQETQYF	TGTGCCAGCAGTGCATTACCGGGACAGGGGCAAGAGACCCAGTACTTC
TRBV24-1	TRBD1	TRBJ1-1	-	CATSDPGGQGDTEAFF	TGTGCCACCAGTGACCCCGGAGGACAGGGGGACACTGAAGCTTTCTTT
TRBV5-1	TRBD1	TRBJ2-5	once	CASSLGTGEETQYF	TGCGCCAGCAGCTTGGGTACAGGGGAAGAGACCCAGTACTTC
TRBV13	-	TRBJ2-3	-	CASSFGAAGTDTQYF	TGTGCCAGCAGCTTTGGGGCGGCGGGCACAGATACGCAGTATTTT
TRBV11-2	TRBD2	TRBJ2-5	-	CASSLDTSGESYF	TGTGCCAGCAGCTTAGACACTAGCGGAGAATCTTACTTC
TRBV5-1	TRBD1	TRBJ2-1	-	CASSPDRGREDEQFF	TGCGCCAGCAGCCCTGACAGGGGGCGCGAGGATGAGCAGTTCTTC
TRBV4-1	-	TRBJ1-1	-	CASSQVEQANTEAFF	TGCGCCAGCAGCCAAGTTGAACAGGCGAACACTGAAGCTTTCTTT
TRBV6-2/TRBV6-3	TRBD1	TRBJ2-1	-	CASSTGTGKVNEQFF	TGTGCCAGCAGTACCGGGACAGGGAAAGTGAATGAGCAGTTCTTC
TRBV7-3	-	TRBJ2-6	-	CASSPSPGANVLTF	TGTGCCAGCAGCCCATCCCCTGGGGCCAACGTCCTGACTTTC
TRBV7-9	-	TRBJ1-3	-	CASSLVGAGAKSGNTIYF	TGTGCCAGCAGCTTAGTTGGGGCAGGGGCCAAATCTGGAAACACCATATATTTT
TRBV6-6	TRBD2	TRBJ2-1	-	CASSRSGGQVYNEQFF	TGTGCCAGCAGTCGATCGGGAGGCCAGGTGTACAATGAGCAGTTCTTC
TRBV30	-	TRBJ2-2	-	CAWSLPGVSGTELFF	TGTGCCTGGAGTCTCCCGGGAGTGAGTGGTACGGAGCTGTTTTTT
TRBV6-4	-	TRBJ2-4	-	CASSDRLSGIQYF	TGTGCCAGCAGTGACCGTCTATCGGGCATTCAGTACTTC
TRBV12-3/TRBV12-4	-	TRBJ2-2	-	CATSWRRTGELFF	TGTGCCACCTCGTGGAGGAGGACCGGGGAGCTGTTTTTT
TRBV19	-	TRBJ2-1	-	CASSIGGLYSYNEQFF	TGTGCCAGTAGTATAGGTGGCCTTTACTCCTACAATGAGCAGTTCTTC
TRBV6-5	-	TRBJ1-1	-	CASSYSTETTEAFF	TGTGCCAGCAGTTACTCGACGGAGACCACTGAAGCTTTCTTT
TRBV14	-	TRBJ1-6	-	CASSQDLGQLNSPLHF	TGTGCCAGCAGCCAAGATTTAGGACAACTTAATTCACCCCTCCACTTT
TRBV9	-	TRBJ2-3	-	CASSSGGPGDTQYF	TGTGCCAGCAGCTCCGGAGGGCCGGGGGATACGCAGTATTTT
TRBV29-1	-	TRBJ1-3	-	CSVGQSGNTIYF	TGCAGCGTTGGACAGTCTGGAAACACCATATATTTT
TRBV2	TRBD2	TRBJ2-1	-	CASMEGGRNEQFF	TGTGCCAGCATGGAGGGAGGGCGCAATGAGCAGTTCTTC
TRBV6-2/TRBV6-3	-	TRBJ1-3	-	CASSFAGSGNTIYF	TGTGCCAGCAGTTTTGCAGGATCCGGAAACACCATATATTTT
TRBV3-1/TRBV3-2	TRBD1	TRBJ1-2	-	CASSPTGVQANYGYTF	TGTGCCAGCAGCCCTACAGGGGTTCAAGCTAACTATGGCTACACCTTC
TRBV2	-	TRBJ1-1	-	CASSGTANTEAFF	TGTGCCAGCAGTGGGACAGCGAACACTGAAGCTTTCTTT
TRBV6-6	-	TRBJ1-2	-	CASSTTGDYGYTF	TGTGCCAGCAGTACAACAGGAGATTATGGCTACACCTTC
TRBV11-2	-	TRBJ2-1	-	CASSLDLRGGSLIRSEQFF	TGTGCCAGCAGCTTAGATTTGAGGGGGGGCTCGCTGATCCGTAGCGAGCAGTTCTTC
TRBV23-1	TRBD1	TRBJ2-7	-	CASPGQTYEQYF	TGCGCCAGCCCGGGACAGACCTACGAGCAGTACTTC
TRBV7-2	TRBD2	TRBJ2-5	-	CASSGGGRETQYF	TGTGCCAGCTCGGGGGGAGGGAGGGAGACCCAGTACTTC
TRBV30	-	TRBJ2-1	once	CAWKRQVSNEQFF	TGTGCCTGGAAGCGACAGGTTTCAAATGAGCAGTTCTTC
TRBV18	TRBD2	TRBJ2-6	-	CASSRTSGSSSGANVLTF	TGTGCCAGCTCCCGGACTAGCGGGAGTAGCTCTGGGGCCAACGTCCTGACTTTC
TRBV2	-	TRBJ1-2	-	CASSSNYGYTF	TGTGCCAGCAGCAGTAACTATGGCTACACCTTC
TRBV3-1/TRBV3-2	TRBD1	TRBJ1-3	-	CASSWDRVSGNTIYF	TGTGCCAGCAGCTGGGACAGGGTTTCTGGAAACACCATATATTTT
TRBV28	TRBD1	TRBJ1-2	-	CASSGDRVFYTF	TGTGCCAGCAGTGGAGACAGGGTTTTCTACACCTTC
TRBV4-2	-	TRBJ2-3	-	CASSQVAGTDTQYF	TGTGCCAGCAGCCAAGTAGCAGGCACAGATACGCAGTATTTT
TRBV3-1/TRBV3-2	-	TRBJ2-2	-	CASSQVVTGSTGELFF	TGTGCCAGCAGCCAGGTGGTAACAGGTAGCACCGGGGAGCTGTTTTTT
TRBV7-9	TRBD1	TRBJ2-2	-	CASSFNRGNTGELFF	TGTGCCAGCAGCTTTAACAGGGGGAACACCGGGGAGCTGTTTTTT
TRBV19	TRBD1	TRBJ1-2	-	CASSRTGTNYGYTF	TGTGCCAGTAGCAGGACAGGGACTAACTATGGCTACACCTTC
TRBV18	TRBD2	TRBJ2-5	-	CASSARGLAGPYPQETQYF	TGTGCCAGCTCAGCGCGAGGGCTAGCGGGGCCGTACCCACAAGAGACCCAGTACTTC
TRBV7-3	TRBD1	TRBJ2-7	-	CASSLPQDRGSYEQYF	TGTGCCAGCAGCTTACCCCAGGACAGGGGATCCTACGAGCAGTACTTC
TRBV2	-	TRBJ2-7	-	CASSGSPGSEQYF	TGTGCCAGCAGTGGGTCCCCAGGGTCAGAGCAGTACTTC
TRBV7-9	TRBD1	TRBJ1-6	-	CASSRQGQTLFYSPLHF	TGTGCCAGCAGCCGACAGGGTCAGACCCTTTTTTATTCACCCCTCCACTTT
TRBV28	-	TRBJ2-7	-	CASSLRDADEQYF	TGTGCCAGCAGTTTGAGGGATGCAGACGAGCAGTACTTC
TRBV19	-	TRBJ1-3	-	CASTEGAAGNTIYF	TGTGCCAGTACGGAAGGGGCTGCGGGAAACACCATATATTTT
TRBV2	TRBD1	TRBJ1-4	-	CASTREQGREKLFF	TGTGCCAGCACTAGGGAACAGGGGAGGGAAAAACTGTTTTTT
TRBV21-1	-	TRBJ2-7	-	CASSSRNGRDSYEQYF	TGTGCCAGCAGCAGCCGGAACGGCCGGGACTCCTACGAGCAGTACTTC